This TCR beta chain was recovered during a study of chemoradiotherapy in HPV16-positive cancers. Whole-study results and caveats: For HPV16-positive patients, expanding HPV-responsive T cells associated with longer recurrence-free survival. Candidate HPV-specific clones and E7-related TCR motifs grew in tumor during treatment.

This table comes from immunoSEQ multiplex PCR, and its TCRdb copy is limited to in-frame clones, with some not included. Of approximately 12,000 clones detected, 90% to 95% appear once; the ten largest clones hold approximately 1.8%. Germline assignment: CDR1 SGHRS and CDR2 YFSETQ. V lost 5 bases and J 0 bases, leaving 12 bases between the germline ends. This CDR3 contains 14 residues. A note on this clone: The antigen remains undetermined.

This TCR was recovered from a human donor with HPV-associated anogenital cancer. This chain links TRBV5-1 with TRBJ2-7, with D hard to call. This material consisted of blood, taken from a patient who underwent chemoradiotherapy. CDR3 coding DNA: TGCGCCAGCAGTACATCTTGGAACTCCTACGAGCAGTACTTC. Translated: CASSTSWNSYEQYF.